This T cell receptor beta chain was sequenced in a study of OX40 agonist ivuxolimab in advanced cancers. Study-level information: Dose-escalation patients had hepatocellular carcinoma, melanoma, renal cell or head and neck cancer. Subjects had a mean age of roughly 57 years, with a range of about 23 to 90; less than 90% were male.

The data were produced by immunoSEQ multiplex PCR, yet TCRdb's version contains in-frame clones alone and is incomplete. This sample carries 70,000 to 100,000 clones, 80% to 85% of them seen once, and the ten largest clones take more than 0.95%. Patients were ineligible given autoimmune disease history or systemic immunosuppression. Study-level points and caveats: What antigens the expanded peripheral T cells recognized was never established.

As to this clone: The target antigen is unknown.

V dropped 5 bases and J dropped 7; count of bases not matched to a gene: 7. CDR1 and CDR2 (germline): SGHNT, YENEEA. This CDR3 spans 15 amino acids. The TCR comes from an adult with an advanced solid tumor such as melanoma, head and neck, liver or kidney cancer. The V call is TRBV11-3, the J call TRBJ2-1, with 11 bases matching TRBD2. The source material was CD4+ or CD8+ T cells sorted from blood, sampled in a trial of the OX40 agonist ivuxolimab. The CDR3 bases are TGTGCCAGCAGCCGCCAGGGACTAGCGGAAAATGAGCAGTTCTTC. It translates to CASSRQGLAENEQFF.